Sequencing of this T cell receptor beta chain was carried out in a study of Graves' ophthalmopathy and Graves' hyperthyroidism. Study as a whole: Peripheral blood was gathered at first diagnosis, ahead of any treatment whatsoever.

Ten or more counts support this clonotype. Amplification targeted the TCR beta CDR3 regions, with RNA transcripts as the source material. HTBI primers primed a first-round RT-PCR, and a second-round multiplex PCR followed. TCRdb processed the multiplex PCR reads anew with MiXCR; each CDR3 protein has one entry. The sample holds 400,000 or so distinct CDR3 sequences, 15% to 19% seen once. This CDR3 is 17 amino acids long. V lost 4 bases to trimming and J lost 0 bases, with 16 bases between them. This clonotype was sampled from a woman aged 18 to 35 with stable Graves' hyperthyroidism. The sequenced material came from peripheral blood. The gene calls are TRBV12-3 or TRBV12-4 and TRBJ1-3, with D possibly being TRBD1 (5 bases). The CDR3 region has the DNA TGTGCCAGCAGTTATTGGCTGACAGCTTACTCTGGAAACACCATATATTTT. It is translated as CASSYWLTAYSGNTIYF.